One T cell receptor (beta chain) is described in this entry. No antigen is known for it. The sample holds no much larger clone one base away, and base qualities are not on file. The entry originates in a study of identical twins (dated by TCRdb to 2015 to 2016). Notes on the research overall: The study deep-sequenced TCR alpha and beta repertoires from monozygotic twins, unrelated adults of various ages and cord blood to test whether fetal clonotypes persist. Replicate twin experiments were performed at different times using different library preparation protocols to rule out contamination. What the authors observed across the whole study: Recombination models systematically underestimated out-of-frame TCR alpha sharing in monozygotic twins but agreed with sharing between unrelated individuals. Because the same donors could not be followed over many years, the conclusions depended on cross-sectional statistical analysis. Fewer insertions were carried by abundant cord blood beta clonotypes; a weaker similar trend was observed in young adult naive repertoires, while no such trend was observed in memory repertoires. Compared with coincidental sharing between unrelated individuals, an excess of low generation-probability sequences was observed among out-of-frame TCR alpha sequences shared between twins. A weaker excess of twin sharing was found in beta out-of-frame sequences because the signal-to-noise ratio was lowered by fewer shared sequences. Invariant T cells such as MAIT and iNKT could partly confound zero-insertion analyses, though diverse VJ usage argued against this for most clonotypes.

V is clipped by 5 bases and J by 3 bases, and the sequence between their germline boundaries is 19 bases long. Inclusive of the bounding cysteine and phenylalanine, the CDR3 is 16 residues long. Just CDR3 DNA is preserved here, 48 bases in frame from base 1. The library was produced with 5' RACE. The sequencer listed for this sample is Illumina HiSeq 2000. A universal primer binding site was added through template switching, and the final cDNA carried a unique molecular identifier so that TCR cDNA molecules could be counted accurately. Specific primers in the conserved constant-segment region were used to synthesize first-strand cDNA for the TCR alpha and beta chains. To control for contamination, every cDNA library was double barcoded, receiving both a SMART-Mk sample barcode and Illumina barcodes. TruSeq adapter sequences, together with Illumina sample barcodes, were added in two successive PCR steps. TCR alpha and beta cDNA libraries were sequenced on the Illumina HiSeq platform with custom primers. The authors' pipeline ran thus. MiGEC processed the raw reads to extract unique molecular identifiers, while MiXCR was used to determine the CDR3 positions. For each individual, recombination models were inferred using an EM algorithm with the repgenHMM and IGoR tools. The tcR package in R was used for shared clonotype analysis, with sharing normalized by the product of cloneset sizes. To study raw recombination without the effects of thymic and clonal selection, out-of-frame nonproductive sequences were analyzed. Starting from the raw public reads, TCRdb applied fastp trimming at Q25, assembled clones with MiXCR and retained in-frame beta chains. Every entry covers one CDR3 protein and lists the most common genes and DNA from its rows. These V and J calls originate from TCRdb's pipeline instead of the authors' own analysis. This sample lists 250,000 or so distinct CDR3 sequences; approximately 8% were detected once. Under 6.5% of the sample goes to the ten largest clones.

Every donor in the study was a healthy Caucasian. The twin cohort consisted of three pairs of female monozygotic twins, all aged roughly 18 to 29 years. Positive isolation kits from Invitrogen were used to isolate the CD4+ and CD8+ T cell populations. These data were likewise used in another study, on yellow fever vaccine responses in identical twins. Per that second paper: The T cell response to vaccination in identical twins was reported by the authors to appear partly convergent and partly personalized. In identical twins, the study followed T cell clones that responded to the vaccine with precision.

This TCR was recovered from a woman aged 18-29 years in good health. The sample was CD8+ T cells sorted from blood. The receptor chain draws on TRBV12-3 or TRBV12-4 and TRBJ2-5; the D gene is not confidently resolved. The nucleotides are TGTGCCAGCAGTCGTCAGCCCCGTGGCTTCGAAGAGACCCAGTACTTC. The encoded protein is CASSRQPRGFEETQYF.